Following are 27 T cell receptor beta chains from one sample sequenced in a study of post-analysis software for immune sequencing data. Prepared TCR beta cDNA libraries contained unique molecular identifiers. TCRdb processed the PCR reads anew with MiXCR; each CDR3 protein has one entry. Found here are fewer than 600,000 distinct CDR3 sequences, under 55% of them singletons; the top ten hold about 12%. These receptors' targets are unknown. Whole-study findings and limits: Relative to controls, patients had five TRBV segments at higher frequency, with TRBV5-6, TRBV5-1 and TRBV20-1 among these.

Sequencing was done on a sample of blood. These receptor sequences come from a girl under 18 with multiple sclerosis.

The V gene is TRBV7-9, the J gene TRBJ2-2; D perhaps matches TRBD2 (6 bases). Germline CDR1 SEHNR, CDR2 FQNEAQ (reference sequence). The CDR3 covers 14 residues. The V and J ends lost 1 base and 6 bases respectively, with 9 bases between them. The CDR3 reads CASSLVWRAGELFF. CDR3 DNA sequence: TGTGCCAGCAGCTTAGTGTGGAGGGCCGGGGAGCTGTTTTTT.

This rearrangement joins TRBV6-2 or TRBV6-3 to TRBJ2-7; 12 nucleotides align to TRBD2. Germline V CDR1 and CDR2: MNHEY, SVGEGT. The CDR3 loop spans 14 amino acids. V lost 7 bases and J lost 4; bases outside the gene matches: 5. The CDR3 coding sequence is TGTGCCAGCACCCGGACTAGCGGGAAATACGAGCAGTACTTC. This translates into CASTRTSGKYEQYF.

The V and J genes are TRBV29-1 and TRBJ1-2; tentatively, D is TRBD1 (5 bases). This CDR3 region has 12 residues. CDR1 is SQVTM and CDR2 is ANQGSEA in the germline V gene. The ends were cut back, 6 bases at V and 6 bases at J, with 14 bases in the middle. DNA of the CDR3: TGCAGCGTCGACCGGGGCCCGAATGGCTACACCTTC. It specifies CSVDRGPNGYTF.

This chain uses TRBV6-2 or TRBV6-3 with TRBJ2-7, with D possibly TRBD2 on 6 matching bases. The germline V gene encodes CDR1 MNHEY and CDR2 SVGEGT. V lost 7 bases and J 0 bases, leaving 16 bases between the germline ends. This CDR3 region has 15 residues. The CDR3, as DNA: TGTGCCAGCAAGAGGATAGCGGCAAACTCCTACGAGCAGTACTTC. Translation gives CASKRIAANSYEQYF.

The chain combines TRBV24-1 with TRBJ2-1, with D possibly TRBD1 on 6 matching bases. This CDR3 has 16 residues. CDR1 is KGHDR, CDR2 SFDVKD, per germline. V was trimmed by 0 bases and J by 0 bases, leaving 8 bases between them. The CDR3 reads CATSDLGTSSYNEQFF. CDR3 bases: TGTGCCACCAGTGATTTGGGGACATCCTCCTACAATGAGCAGTTCTTC.

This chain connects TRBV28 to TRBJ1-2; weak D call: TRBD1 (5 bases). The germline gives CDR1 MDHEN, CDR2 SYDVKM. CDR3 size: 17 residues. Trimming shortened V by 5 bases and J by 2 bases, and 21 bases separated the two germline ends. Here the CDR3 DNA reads TGTGCCAGCAGTCCTAACGTGTGGGGGTTGGTAAACTATGGCTACACCTTC. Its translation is CASSPNVWGLVNYGYTF.

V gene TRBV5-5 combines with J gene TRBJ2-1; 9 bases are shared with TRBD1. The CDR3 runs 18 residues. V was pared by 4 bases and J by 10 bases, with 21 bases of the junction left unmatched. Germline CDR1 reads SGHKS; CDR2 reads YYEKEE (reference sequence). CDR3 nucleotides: TGTGCCAGCAGCCTCGTGAGAGATACAGGGGGCGGTTCGGCGGAGCAGTTCTTC. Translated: CASSLVRDTGGGSAEQFF.

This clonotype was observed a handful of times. The CDR3 coding sequence is TGTGCCAGCAGCGCTAGCGGGAAGGTTACCTACGAGCAGTACTTC. Translating it yields CASSASGKVTYEQYF. The chain has TRBV9 and TRBJ2-7, with 9 bases identical to TRBD2. Germline CDR1 SGDLS, CDR2 YYNGEE. V dropped 3 bases and J dropped 2; count of bases not matched to a gene: 6. CDR3 length equals 15 residues.

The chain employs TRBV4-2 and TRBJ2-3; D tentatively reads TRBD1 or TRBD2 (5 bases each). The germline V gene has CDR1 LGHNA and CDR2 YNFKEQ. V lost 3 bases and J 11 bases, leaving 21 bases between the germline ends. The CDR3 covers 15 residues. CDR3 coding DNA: TGTGCCAGCAGCCACGCCGATCGTCCGGGACGTATGCAGTATTTT. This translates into CASSHADRPGRMQYF.

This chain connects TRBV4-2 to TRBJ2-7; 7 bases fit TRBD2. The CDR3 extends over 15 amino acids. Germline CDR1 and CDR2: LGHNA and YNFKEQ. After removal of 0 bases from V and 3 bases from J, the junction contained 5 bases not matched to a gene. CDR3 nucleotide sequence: TGTGCCAGCAGCCAAGAAAGAGCGGGGCTCTACGAGCAGTACTTC. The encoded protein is CASSQERAGLYEQYF.

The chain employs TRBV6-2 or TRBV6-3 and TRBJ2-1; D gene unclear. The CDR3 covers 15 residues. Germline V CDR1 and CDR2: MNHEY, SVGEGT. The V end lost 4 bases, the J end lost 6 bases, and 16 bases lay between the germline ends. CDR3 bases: TGTGCCAGCAGTTCCCCCCCCTCATTCGGCAATGAGCAGTTCTTC. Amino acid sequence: CASSSPPSFGNEQFF.

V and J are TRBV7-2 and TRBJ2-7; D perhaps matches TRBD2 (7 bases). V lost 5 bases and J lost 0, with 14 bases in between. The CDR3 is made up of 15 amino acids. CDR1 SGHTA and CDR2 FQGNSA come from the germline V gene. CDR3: CASSIGGESSYEQYF. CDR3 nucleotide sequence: TGTGCCAGCAGCATAGGGGGGGAGAGCTCCTACGAGCAGTACTTC.

Written as DNA, the CDR3 is TGTGCCAGCAGTTTTTTGAGTATCCCCTACGAGCAGTACTTC. Translated, it gives CASSFLSIPYEQYF. This sequence joins TRBV12-3 or TRBV12-4 and TRBJ2-7; D is undetermined. Trimming pared 3 bases from V and 2 bases from J, leaving 11 bases between. This CDR3 has 14 residues.

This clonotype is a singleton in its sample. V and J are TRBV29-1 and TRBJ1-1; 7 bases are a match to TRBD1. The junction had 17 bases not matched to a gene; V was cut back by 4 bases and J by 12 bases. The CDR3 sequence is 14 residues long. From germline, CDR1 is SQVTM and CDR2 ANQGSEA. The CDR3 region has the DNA TGCAGCGTTGCCCGGACAGGACAAACCCTAAAAACTTTCTTT. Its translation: CSVARTGQTLKTFF. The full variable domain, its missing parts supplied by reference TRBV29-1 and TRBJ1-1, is SAVISQKPSRDICQRGTSLTIQCQVDSQVTMMFWYRQQPGQSLTLIATANQGSEATYESGFVIDKFPISRPNLTFSTLTVSNMSPEDSSIYLCSVARTGQTLKTFFGQGTRLTVV.

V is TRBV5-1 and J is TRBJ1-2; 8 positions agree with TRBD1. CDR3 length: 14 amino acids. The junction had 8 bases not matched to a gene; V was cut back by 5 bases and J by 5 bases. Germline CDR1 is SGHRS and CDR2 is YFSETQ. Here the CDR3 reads CASRWTGSGYGYTF. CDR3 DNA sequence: TGCGCCAGCAGATGGACAGGGAGTGGATATGGCTACACCTTC.

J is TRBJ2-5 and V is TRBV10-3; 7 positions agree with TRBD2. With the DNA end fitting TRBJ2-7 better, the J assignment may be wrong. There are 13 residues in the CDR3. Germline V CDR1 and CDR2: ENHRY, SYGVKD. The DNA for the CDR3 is TGTGCCATCAGGGCGGGAGTTTGCAACGAGCAGTACTTC. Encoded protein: CAIRAGVCNEQYF.

The DNA of the CDR3 is TGTGCCTGGAGCGCAGGACTAGCGGGGAATGAGCAGTTCTTC. Protein: CAWSAGLAGNEQFF. The chain couples TRBV30 to TRBJ2-1; 12 positions agree with TRBD2. Per germline, CDR1 GTSNPN and CDR2 SVGIG (reference sequence). CDR3 length: 14 amino acids. Trimming at V came to 3 bases and at J to 7 bases, leaving 4 bases not matched to a gene.

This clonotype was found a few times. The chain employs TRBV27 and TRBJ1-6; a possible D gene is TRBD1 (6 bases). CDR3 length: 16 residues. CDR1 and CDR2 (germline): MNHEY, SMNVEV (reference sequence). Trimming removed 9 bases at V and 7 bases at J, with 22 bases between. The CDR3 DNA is TGTGCCAGTAGTCCGACGCGGGGGCGGCTAAATTCACCCCTCCACTTT. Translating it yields CASSPTRGRLNSPLHF.

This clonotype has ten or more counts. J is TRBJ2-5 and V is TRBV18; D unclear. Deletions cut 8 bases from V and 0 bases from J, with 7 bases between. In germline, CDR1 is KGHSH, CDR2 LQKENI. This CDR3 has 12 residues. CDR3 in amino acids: CASSPYQETQYF. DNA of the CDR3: TGTGCCAGCAGCCCTTACCAAGAGACCCAGTACTTC.

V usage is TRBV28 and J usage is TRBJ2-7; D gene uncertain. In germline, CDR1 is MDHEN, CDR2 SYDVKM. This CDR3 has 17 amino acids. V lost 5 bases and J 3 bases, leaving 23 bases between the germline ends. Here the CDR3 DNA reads TGTGCCAGCAGTCGGACCCCGGCAGGCTCGGTCAACTACGAGCAGTACTTC. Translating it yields CASSRTPAGSVNYEQYF.

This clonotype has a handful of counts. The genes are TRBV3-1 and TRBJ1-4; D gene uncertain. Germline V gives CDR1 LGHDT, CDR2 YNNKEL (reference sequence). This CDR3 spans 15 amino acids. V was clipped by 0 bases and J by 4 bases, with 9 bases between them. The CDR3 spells CASSQDLGYNEKLFF. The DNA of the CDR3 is TGTGCCAGCAGCCAAGATCTAGGATATAATGAAAAACTGTTTTTT.

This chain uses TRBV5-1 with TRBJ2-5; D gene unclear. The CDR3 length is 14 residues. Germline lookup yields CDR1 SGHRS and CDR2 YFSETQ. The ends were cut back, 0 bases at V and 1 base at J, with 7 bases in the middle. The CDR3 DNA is TGCGCCAGCAGCTTGGTACAGTCCCAAGAGACCCAGTACTTC. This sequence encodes CASSLVQSQETQYF.

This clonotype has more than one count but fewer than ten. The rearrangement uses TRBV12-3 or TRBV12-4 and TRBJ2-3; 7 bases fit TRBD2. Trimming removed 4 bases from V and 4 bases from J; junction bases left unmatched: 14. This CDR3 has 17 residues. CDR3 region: CASSSPDSGPKPDTQYF. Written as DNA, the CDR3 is TGTGCCAGCAGTTCACCTGATAGCGGGCCGAAGCCAGATACGCAGTATTTT.

In DNA, the CDR3 is TGCAGTGCGTTCAGGACTAGCGGGAAGAACCAGTACTTC. This translates into CSAFRTSGKNQYF. The chain links TRBV20-1 to TRBJ2-5, with TRBD2 identical over 12 bases. With V trimmed by 6 bases and J by 10 bases, 9 bases remained unmatched. Germline V CDR1 and CDR2: DFQATT, SNEGSKA (reference sequence). The CDR3 has 13 amino acids.

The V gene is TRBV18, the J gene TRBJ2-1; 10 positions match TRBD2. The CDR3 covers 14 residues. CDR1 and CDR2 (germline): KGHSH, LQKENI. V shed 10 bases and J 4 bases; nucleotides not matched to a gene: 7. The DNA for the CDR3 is TGTGCCACCACAGGACTAGCGGTTTACAATGAGCAGTTCTTC. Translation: CATTGLAVYNEQFF.

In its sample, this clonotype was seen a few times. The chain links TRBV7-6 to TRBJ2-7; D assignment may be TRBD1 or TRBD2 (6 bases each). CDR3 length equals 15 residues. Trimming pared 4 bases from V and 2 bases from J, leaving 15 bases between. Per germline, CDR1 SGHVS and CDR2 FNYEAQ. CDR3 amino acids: CASSSGGQDTYEQYF. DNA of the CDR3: TGTGCCAGCAGCTCCGGGGGACAAGACACCTACGAGCAGTACTTC. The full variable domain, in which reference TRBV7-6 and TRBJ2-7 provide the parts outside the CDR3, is GAGVSQSPRYKVTKRGQDVALRCDPISGHVSLYWYRQALGQGPEFLTYFNYEAQQDKSGLPNDRFSAERPEGSISTLTIQRTEQRDSAMYRCASSSGGQDTYEQYFGPGTRLTVT.

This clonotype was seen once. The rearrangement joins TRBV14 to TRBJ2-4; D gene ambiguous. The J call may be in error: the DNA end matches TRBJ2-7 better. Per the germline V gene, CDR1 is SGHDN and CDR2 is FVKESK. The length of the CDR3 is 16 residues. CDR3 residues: CASSQGRASDPYEQYF. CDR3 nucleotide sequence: TGTGCCAGCAGCCAGGGCCGGGCCTCGGACCCCTACGAGCAGTACTTC.